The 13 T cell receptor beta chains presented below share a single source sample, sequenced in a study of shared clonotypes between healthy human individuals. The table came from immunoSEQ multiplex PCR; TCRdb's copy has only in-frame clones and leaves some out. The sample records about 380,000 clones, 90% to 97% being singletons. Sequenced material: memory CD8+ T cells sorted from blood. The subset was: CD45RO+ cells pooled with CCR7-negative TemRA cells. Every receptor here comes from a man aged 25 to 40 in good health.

Here the CDR3 reads CASSLWGDRGEKLFF. DNA of the CDR3: TGTGCCAGCAGTTTATGGGGGGACAGGGGGGAAAAACTGTTTTTT. The chain has TRBV28 and TRBJ1-4; 11 bases are shared with TRBD1. Germline CDR1 reads MDHEN; CDR2 reads SYDVKM. The V segment lost 0 bases and the J segment 8 bases; nucleotides outside the gene matches: 2. CDR3 length: 15 amino acids.

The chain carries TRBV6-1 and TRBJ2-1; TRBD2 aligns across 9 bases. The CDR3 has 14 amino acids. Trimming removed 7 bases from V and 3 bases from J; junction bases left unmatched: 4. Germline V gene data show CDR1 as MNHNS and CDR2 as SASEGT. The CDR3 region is CASTLAGNYNEQFF. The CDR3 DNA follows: TGTGCCAGCACGCTAGCGGGAAACTACAATGAGCAGTTCTTC.

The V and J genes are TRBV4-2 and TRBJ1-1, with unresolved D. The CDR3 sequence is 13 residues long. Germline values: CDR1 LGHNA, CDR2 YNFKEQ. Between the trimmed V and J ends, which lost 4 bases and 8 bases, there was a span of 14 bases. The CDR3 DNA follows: TGTGCCAGCAGCCCCCATGAGGCGGGCGAAGCTTTCTTT. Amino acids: CASSPHEAGEAFF.

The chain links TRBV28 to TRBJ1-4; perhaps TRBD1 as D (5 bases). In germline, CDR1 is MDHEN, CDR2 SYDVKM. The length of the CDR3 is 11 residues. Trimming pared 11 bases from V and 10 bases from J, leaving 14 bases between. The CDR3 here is CAGAGRGKLFF. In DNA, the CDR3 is TGTGCCGGGGCAGGGAGGGGAAAACTGTTTTTT.

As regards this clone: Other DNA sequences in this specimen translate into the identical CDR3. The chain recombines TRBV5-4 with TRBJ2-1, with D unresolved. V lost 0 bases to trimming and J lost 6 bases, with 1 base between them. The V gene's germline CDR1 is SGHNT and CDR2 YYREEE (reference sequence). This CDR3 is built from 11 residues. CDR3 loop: CASSLGNEQFF. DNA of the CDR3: TGTGCCAGCAGCTTGGGCAATGAGCAGTTCTTC.

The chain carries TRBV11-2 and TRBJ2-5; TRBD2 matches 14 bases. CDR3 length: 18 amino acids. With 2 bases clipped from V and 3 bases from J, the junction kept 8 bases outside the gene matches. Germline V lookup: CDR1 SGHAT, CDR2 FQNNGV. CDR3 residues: CASSLSGTSGRGKETQYF. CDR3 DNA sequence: TGTGCCAGCAGCTTATCGGGGACTAGCGGGAGAGGGAAAGAGACCCAGTACTTC.

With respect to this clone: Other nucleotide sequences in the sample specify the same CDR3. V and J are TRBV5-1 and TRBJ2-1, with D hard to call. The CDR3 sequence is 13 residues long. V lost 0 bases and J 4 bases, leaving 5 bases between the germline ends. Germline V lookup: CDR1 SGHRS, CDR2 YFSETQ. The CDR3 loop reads CASSLGGYNEQFF. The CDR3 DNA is TGCGCCAGCAGCTTGGGCGGATACAATGAGCAGTTCTTC.

CDR3 protein: CASPGQGTYEQYF. CDR3 DNA sequence: TGCGCCAGCCCGGGACAGGGAACCTACGAGCAGTACTTC. This chain joins TRBV5-1 and TRBJ2-7; TRBD1 matches 9 bases. Per germline, CDR1 SGHRS and CDR2 YFSETQ. This CDR3 contains 13 residues. The trim removed 7 bases at V and 2 bases at J, leaving 4 bases unmatched.

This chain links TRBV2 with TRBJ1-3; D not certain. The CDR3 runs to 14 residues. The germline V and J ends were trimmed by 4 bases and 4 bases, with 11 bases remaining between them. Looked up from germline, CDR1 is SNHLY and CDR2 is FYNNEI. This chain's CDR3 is CASSGPGRGNTIYF. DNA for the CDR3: TGTGCCAGCAGTGGTCCCGGACGCGGAAACACCATATATTTT.

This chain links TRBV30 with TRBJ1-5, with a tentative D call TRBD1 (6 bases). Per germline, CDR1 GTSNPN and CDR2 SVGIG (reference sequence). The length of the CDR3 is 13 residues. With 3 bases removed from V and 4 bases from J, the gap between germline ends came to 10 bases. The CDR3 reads CAWSRTDNQPQHF. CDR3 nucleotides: TGTGCCTGGAGCCGGACAGATAATCAGCCCCAGCATTTT.

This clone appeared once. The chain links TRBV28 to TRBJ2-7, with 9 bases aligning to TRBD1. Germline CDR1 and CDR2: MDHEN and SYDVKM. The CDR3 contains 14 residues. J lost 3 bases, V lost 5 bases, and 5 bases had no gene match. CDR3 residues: CASSPGTGYYEQYF. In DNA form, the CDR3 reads TGTGCCAGCAGTCCCGGGACAGGGTACTACGAGCAGTACTTC.

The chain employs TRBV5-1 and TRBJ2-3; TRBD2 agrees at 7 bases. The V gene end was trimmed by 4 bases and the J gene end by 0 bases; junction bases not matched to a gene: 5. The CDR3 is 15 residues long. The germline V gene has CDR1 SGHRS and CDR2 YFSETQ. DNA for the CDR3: TGCGCCAGCAGCCTACGTAGCGGGAGCACAGATACGCAGTATTTT. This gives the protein CASSLRSGSTDTQYF.

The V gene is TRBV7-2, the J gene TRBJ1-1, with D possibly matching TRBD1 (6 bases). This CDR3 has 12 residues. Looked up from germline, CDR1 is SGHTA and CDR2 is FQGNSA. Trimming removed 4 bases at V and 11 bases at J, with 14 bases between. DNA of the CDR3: TGTGCCAGCAGCTCCTACAGGGATAGGGCTTTCTTT. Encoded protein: CASSSYRDRAFF.